The subject of this entry is one T cell receptor (beta chain). Its specificity is unknown. The source of the sample is a study of cytomegalovirus exposure and HLA in healthy donors. Study-wide points: It was reported that the classifier diagnosed cytomegalovirus status with high specificity and sensitivity in both the original and validation cohorts. Later analysis identified several of the most significant clusters that appeared linked to common viral pathogens. V- and J-gene trimming in TCR beta was tied to a missense DCLRE1C variant by an analysis performed later.

PCR employed 60 Vbeta and 13 Jbeta primers. The assay was immunoSEQ multiplex PCR, and TCRdb's table has in-frame clones only and misses some. The sample carries 130,000 to 150,000 clones, 73% recorded once. This CDR3 is built from 15 residues. V lost 4 bases, J lost 0 bases, and 7 bases lay in between. Germline V CDR1 and CDR2: MNHNS, SASEGT. Recording of this donor's CMV serostatus was not done. This TCR was sampled from a human donor in good health. The rearrangement uses TRBV6-1 and TRBJ2-6; no firm D call. The sample comprised PBMCs. CDR3 in DNA: TGTGCCAGCAGTGCTCCGGGCTCTGGGGCCAACGTCCTGACTTTC. The encoded protein is CASSAPGSGANVLTF.